The present entry profiles one T cell receptor (beta chain) with its context. The data originate from a study of blood T cells in healthy people across ages. There are 16 residues in the CDR3. V lost 1 base and J lost 2, with 14 bases in between. CDR1 is SEHNR and CDR2 is FQNEAQ in the germline V gene (reference sequence). A sample-barcoded 5' primer and a J-beta primer mix were used in a second PCR of about 7 to 12 cycles. TCRdb itself ran the 5' RACE reads through MiXCR, one entry per CDR3 protein. The sample lists hundreds of thousands of distinct CDR3 sequences; under 55% were seen once. This sequence joins TRBV7-9 and TRBJ2-5; D remains unclear. This sequence was found in an elderly man in good health. The specimen was blood. The CDR3 DNA is TGTGCCAGCAGCTTAGTTGGGGTGCGAGCGCAAGAGACCCAGTACTTC. Its translation: CASSLVGVRAQETQYF.